This entry features one TCR beta chain sequence. Its antigen has not been determined. Per-nucleotide qualities are absent, and no much larger clonotype sits a single base away. These data belong to a study of T cell responses to AZD1222 COVID-19 vaccine (dated by TCRdb to about 2021). For the wider study: AZD1222 recipients with second doses at about 4 weeks or about 12 weeks were pooled, because spike-specific TCR depth and breadth did not differ between schedules. A total of approximately 240 trial participants underwent TCR sequencing, of whom about 200 had received two doses of AZD1222 and some 26 had received two doses of the MenACWY control vaccine. Trial participants were enrolled by age into subgroups of 18-55, 56-69 and 70-plus years, and around 150, 28 and 57 TCR-sequenced participants, respectively, were included in these subgroups. Summary of the overall study and its limitations: The whole spike protein was spanned by vaccine-associated CD4 TCRs, and dominant responses were seen in regions 160-218 and 743-854. In the small 56-69-year group, the increase in depth fell short of significance, most likely because of low power. Conclusions about previously exposed vaccinees were limited because only a handful of AZD1222 recipients were SARS-CoV-2 seropositive at baseline. Nearly half of unique spike-specific TCRs reportedly recognized epitopes outside regions mutated in the B.1.351 and B.1.1.7 variants. After two AZD1222 doses, spike-specific TCR breadth and depth were significantly higher than at day 0 and than in MenACWY recipients. Most participants were white British and females outnumbered males, and the authors suggested that clonal diversity may have been underestimated. Because no samples from the day 14 peak response were available, repertoires could be characterized only after the peak T cell response.

The CDR3 regions of human TCRbeta chains were analyzed by immunosequencing. The original pipeline was this. Repertoire TCRs were checked for matches against a reference library of SARS-CoV-2-specific TCRs that had been generated using the MIRA antigen-specificity platform. Breadth was defined as the fraction of unique TCRs that were SARS-CoV-2-associated, and depth was defined as the fraction of total T cells that were SARS-CoV-2-associated. Each spike-specific TCR was assigned to its reactive spike region and to a CD4 or CD8 class using the MIRA data. Log10-transformed breadth and depth values were compared by one-way ANOVA with Sidak's multiple comparisons tests. The source is immuneACCESS, and TCRdb retained only in-frame sequences with V and J called. Part of the clones is not carried over; for the studies checked, unresolved V genes explain less than half of this, and the remainder is unexplained. The V and J calls and clone size were taken over from that table, and D and trimming were inferred from the DNA. The sample contains 150,000 or so clones, over 75% of them found a single time. The ten largest make up approximately 1.5% of the sample.

From V the trimming removes 4 bases and from J it removes 2 bases, while the gene matches leave 6 bases of the junction unaccounted for. Counted from cysteine to phenylalanine, this CDR3 has 15 amino acids. The entry retains the CDR3 DNA only, 45 bases that are in frame from base 1. The CDR1 and CDR2 encoded by the germline V gene are SGDLS and YYNGEE. The time point label for this specimen denotes: baseline before first vaccination. Samples from vaccinated people were obtained from the UK trials COV001 and COV002, which included a single-blind randomized controlled phase 2/3 trial of AZD1222 (ChAdOx1 nCoV-19) in healthy adults. For TCRbeta chain sequencing, PBMC samples from trial participants were taken at day 0 and at day 28 after the second dose.

The specimen was peripheral blood, collected on day 0 of AZD1222 vaccination. This sequence uses TRBV9 and TRBJ2-1; the central 7 bases match TRBD1. The source of this sequence is an adult in good health. The CDR3 sequence is CASSSQGVPYNEQFF. The DNA sequence is TGTGCCAGCAGCTCGCAGGGGGTCCCCTACAATGAGCAGTTCTTC.